Listed here are 23 T cell receptor beta chains from one sample, sequenced in a study of naive and memory T cell subsets (dated by TCRdb to between 2016 and 2019). Libraries were built with UMI-ligation and nested PCR. TCRdb names Illumina MiSeq as the instrument used. An equimolar mix of two oligonucleotides covering both TRBC1 and TRBC2 was used as the beta constant-region primer. Four rounds of PCR, combining the SP2 primer with nested alpha and beta constant-region primers, were used to amplify the ligated cDNA. TCRdb reanalyzed the raw reads on its own, using fastp at Q25 for trimming and MiXCR for clone calling, and kept in-frame beta chains. Rows merge per CDR3 protein into single entries with the most common DNA and genes. The sample records 80,000 or so distinct CDR3 sequences, roughly 9.3% of which are singletons. The ten most abundant clones make up about 1.2% of the sample. Sequencing was performed on naive CD8+ T cells from blood. The cell subset or site label here, explained by the study, means: naive T cells, CD45RA high CD27+. All receptors derive from a human donor in good health.

The table lists this clonotype with many counts. The chain combines TRBV28 with TRBJ2-1; unclear D gene. Deletions cut 4 bases from V and 0 bases from J, with 7 bases between. The CDR3 loop spans 14 amino acids. Looked up from germline, CDR1 is MDHEN and CDR2 is SYDVKM. The CDR3 sequence is CASSSLSSYNEQFF. CDR3 nucleotide sequence: TGTGCCAGCAGTTCTTTAAGCTCCTACAATGAGCAGTTCTTC.

V usage is TRBV7-9 and J usage is TRBJ1-1; D unresolved. There are 12 residues in the CDR3. CDR1 SEHNR and CDR2 FQNEAQ come from the germline V gene (reference sequence). Trimming removed 5 bases at V and 6 bases at J, with 10 bases between. This chain's CDR3 is CASSPPIPEAFF. DNA for the CDR3: TGTGCCAGCAGCCCACCGATCCCTGAAGCTTTCTTT.

This clonotype was seen ten or more times. The rearrangement joins TRBV7-2 to TRBJ2-7, with D unclear. CDR1 is SGHTA, CDR2 FQGNSA, per germline. The V end lost 0 bases, the J end lost 4 bases, and 7 bases lay between the germline ends. The CDR3 consists of 13 residues. CDR3 sequence: CASSLAPDYEQYF. In DNA form, the CDR3 reads TGTGCCAGCAGCTTAGCCCCCGATTACGAGCAGTACTTC.

This clonotype was detected only a few times. This chain joins TRBV25-1 and TRBJ2-7; possible D gene TRBD1, 6 bases. CDR1 is MGHDK and CDR2 is SYGVNS in the germline V gene. Trimming left V 8 bases short and J 3 bases short, with 11 bases between. This CDR3 is 12 amino acids long. CDR3 amino acids: CASGEQGYEQYF. The CDR3 DNA is TGTGCCAGCGGAGAACAGGGCTACGAGCAGTACTTC.

This clonotype was found a few times. V is TRBV28 and J is TRBJ1-1, with no clear D. Germline V gene sequence: CDR1 MDHEN, CDR2 SYDVKM. V lost 3 bases, J lost 1 base, and 6 bases lay in between. The CDR3 has 13 residues. Written as DNA, the CDR3 is TGTGCCAGCAGTTTTCAAGAGAACACTGAAGCTTTCTTT. It is translated as CASSFQENTEAFF.

This clonotype was counted many times. The gene calls are TRBV7-2 and TRBJ2-7; D uncertain. The germline V and J ends were trimmed by 2 bases and 3 bases, with 14 bases remaining between them. Per the germline V gene, CDR1 is SGHTA and CDR2 is FQGNSA. The length of the CDR3 is 15 residues. The CDR3 loop is CASSLWPGGVYEQYF. For the CDR3, the DNA is TGTGCCAGCAGCTTATGGCCCGGTGGGGTCTACGAGCAGTACTTC.

This clonotype was seen only a few times. The rearrangement links TRBV5-8 to TRBJ1-1; D remains ambiguous. V gave up 6 bases and J gave up 1 base, with 7 bases separating them. This CDR3 has 12 amino acids. Germline values: CDR1 SGHTS, CDR2 YDEGEE. The CDR3 nucleotides are TGTGCCAGCAAACGGTCGAACACTGAAGCTTTCTTT. Its protein product is CASKRSNTEAFF.

This clonotype was seen repeatedly, ten times or more. V usage is TRBV5-5 and J usage is TRBJ1-5; D unresolved. CDR1 and CDR2 from the germline V gene are SGHKS and YYEKEE (reference sequence). The length of the CDR3 is 15 residues. The V gene lost 2 bases and the J gene lost 0 bases, with 9 bases spanning the gap. CDR3 nucleotide sequence: TGTGCCAGCAGCTTCTGGGGAAGTAGCAATCAGCCCCAGCATTTT. Translating it yields CASSFWGSSNQPQHF.

The V call is TRBV5-1, the J call TRBJ1-1, with D perhaps TRBD1 (6 bases). Between the trimmed V and J ends, which lost 5 bases and 8 bases, there was a span of 16 bases. The germline gives CDR1 SGHRS, CDR2 YFSETQ. The CDR3 totals 13 residues. The CDR3 region has the DNA TGCGCCAGCAGGGCGCTCGAAGGACAGGAAGCTTTCTTT. It is translated as CASRALEGQEAFF. The full variable domain, completed using reference TRBV5-1 and TRBJ1-1, is KAGVTQTPRYLIKTRGQQVTLSCSPISGHRSVSWYQQTPGQGLQFLFEYFSETQRNKGNFPGRFSGRQFSNSRSEMNVSTLELGDSALYLCASRALEGQEAFFGQGTRLTVV.

This chain uses TRBV28 with TRBJ1-5; D call uncertain. This CDR3 is built from 16 residues. Germline V gives CDR1 MDHEN, CDR2 SYDVKM. The germline V and J ends were trimmed by 6 bases and 6 bases, with 21 bases remaining between them. The CDR3 reads CASSVPAEPSRQPQHF. For the CDR3, the DNA is TGTGCCAGCAGCGTCCCCGCTGAACCAAGTCGTCAGCCCCAGCATTTT. The whole variable domain, filled in from reference TRBV28 and TRBJ1-5, reads DVKVTQSSRYLVKRTGEKVFLECVQDMDHENMFWYRQDPGLGLRLIYFSYDVKMKEKGDIPEGYSVSREKKERFSLILESASTNQTSMYLCASSVPAEPSRQPQHFGDGTRLSIL.

Many counts were recorded for this clonotype. The J gene is TRBJ2-1, the V gene TRBV7-9; the match to TRBD2 covers 13 bases. Looked up from germline, CDR1 is SEHNR and CDR2 is FQNEAQ (reference sequence). V shed 4 bases, J shed 7 bases, and the junction held 13 bases outside the gene matches. The length of the CDR3 is 18 residues. CDR3 residues: CASSSTRLAGGPRNEQFF. The CDR3 DNA sequence: TGTGCCAGCAGCTCAACTCGACTAGCGGGAGGCCCCAGGAATGAGCAGTTCTTC.

This clonotype showed up many times. As DNA, the CDR3 is TGCGCCACCCTCCCGGGGGGGCTAGGCGAGCAGTACTTC. It specifies CATLPGGLGEQYF. The chain couples TRBV10-2 to TRBJ2-7, with 8 bases lining up with TRBD2. Germline V CDR1 and CDR2: WSHSY, SAAADI. The CDR3 length is 13 residues. J gave up 6 bases and V 10 bases, and 11 bases lay outside the gene matches.

Only a few counts were recorded for this clonotype. The rearrangement joins TRBV19 to TRBJ2-2, with 7 bases identical to TRBD2. Trimming cost V 3 bases and J 5 bases; bases outside gene matches: 9. Germline values: CDR1 LNHDA, CDR2 SQIVND (reference sequence). The CDR3 totals 16 residues. The CDR3 bases are TGTGCCAGTAGTATTCGGGCGGGAGAAAGGACCGGGGAGCTGTTTTTT. Encoded protein: CASSIRAGERTGELFF.

The sample holds many counts of this clonotype. V and J are TRBV6-5 and TRBJ2-5; 7 positions agree with TRBD1. Germline values: CDR1 MNHEY, CDR2 SVGAGI. The ends lost 6 bases at V and 2 bases at J; junction bases unmatched: 12. The CDR3 has 16 residues. Written as DNA, the CDR3 is TGTGCCAGCAGCGAGGAAACAGGGGCCCTTCAAGAGACCCAGTACTTC. Its protein is CASSEETGALQETQYF.

The table lists this clonotype with a few counts. V usage is TRBV4-2 and J usage is TRBJ1-1, with a weak D call TRBD1 (6 bases). Germline lookup yields CDR1 LGHNA and CDR2 YNFKEQ. This CDR3 has 15 residues. Trimming took 4 bases from V and 1 from J, leaving 13 bases between them. The CDR3 protein is CASSLYPGANTEAFF. CDR3 nucleotide sequence: TGTGCCAGCAGCCTTTACCCGGGGGCGAACACTGAAGCTTTCTTT.

The chain has TRBV7-9 and TRBJ1-5, with 9 nucleotides matching TRBD1. V lost 3 bases to trimming and J lost 7 bases; unmatched junction nucleotides: 4. This CDR3 is 14 amino acids long. Germline V gene sequence: CDR1 SEHNR, CDR2 FQNEAQ (reference sequence). CDR3 in DNA: TGTGCCAGCAGCTTGTCGGACAGGGGACAGCCCCAGCATTTT. Residues: CASSLSDRGQPQHF. The whole variable domain, remainder taken from reference TRBV7-9 and TRBJ1-5, is DTGVSQNPRHKITKRGQNVTFRCDPISEHNRLYWYRQTLGQGPEFLTYFQNEAQLEKSRLLSDRFSAERPKGSFSTLEIQRTEQGDSAMYLCASSLSDRGQPQHFGDGTRLSIL.

The chain combines TRBV7-9 with TRBJ1-2; tentative D call: TRBD1 (5 bases). The V gene's germline CDR1 is SEHNR and CDR2 FQNEAQ (reference sequence). The CDR3 has 13 amino acids. V was trimmed by 5 bases and J by 2 bases, leaving 9 bases between them. The CDR3 protein is CASSARDNYGYTF. In nucleotides, the CDR3 is TGTGCCAGCAGCGCGCGGGACAACTATGGCTACACCTTC.

This clonotype has more than one count but fewer than ten. The gene calls are TRBV9 and TRBJ1-6; perhaps TRBD1 as D (6 bases). Germline V CDR1 and CDR2: SGDLS, YYNGEE. This CDR3 is 15 amino acids long. Trimming removed 0 bases at V and 10 bases at J, with 14 bases between. The CDR3 coding sequence is TGTGCCAGCAGCGTAGAAAGGACAGCGAGCTCACCCCTCCACTTT. Amino acid sequence: CASSVERTASSPLHF.

This clonotype was recorded a few times. This chain joins TRBV15 and TRBJ1-6; maybe TRBD1 (5 bases). Germline values: CDR1 LNHNV, CDR2 YYDKDF (reference sequence). The CDR3 has 14 residues. The V gene lost 4 bases and the J gene lost 7 bases, with 11 bases spanning the gap. CDR3: CATSTGTGNSPLHF. The CDR3 DNA sequence: TGTGCCACCAGCACCGGGACGGGAAATTCACCCCTCCACTTT.

The chain recombines TRBV7-9 with TRBJ2-7; D gene uncertain. CDR1 is SEHNR and CDR2 is FQNEAQ in the germline V gene (reference sequence). There are 13 residues in the CDR3. Deletions cut 6 bases from V and 11 bases from J, with 20 bases between. CDR3 nucleotide sequence: TGTGCCAGCAGTCGTCCACCTATGCGTGGGGAGTACTTC. Translated: CASSRPPMRGEYF.

The chain is built from TRBV10-3 and TRBJ2-5; TRBD1 agrees at 11 bases. J was trimmed by 1 base and V by 4 bases; bases with no gene match: 2. CDR3 length: 15 residues. Germline assignment: CDR1 ENHRY and CDR2 SYGVKD. Here the CDR3 reads CAISAGTGGQETQYF. Written as DNA, the CDR3 is TGTGCCATCAGTGCTGGGACAGGGGGCCAAGAGACCCAGTACTTC.

This clonotype was detected only a few times. This chain joins TRBV4-2 and TRBJ2-7; D gene unclear. CDR3 length: 13 amino acids. Deletions cut 3 bases from V and 4 bases from J, with 10 bases between. CDR1 and CDR2 (germline): LGHNA, YNFKEQ. In nucleotides, the CDR3 is TGTGCCAGCAGCCAGCTGAGACCTTACGAGCAGTACTTC. Amino acid sequence: CASSQLRPYEQYF.

This clonotype was detected only a few times. The V call is TRBV7-8, the J call TRBJ1-4, with D possibly TRBD1 on 6 matching bases. Trimming removed 3 bases at V and 8 bases at J, with 13 bases between. Germline V gene lookup returns CDR1 SGHVS and CDR2 FQNEAQ. This CDR3 spans 14 amino acids. DNA for the CDR3: TGTGCCAGCAGCTTTGCAATTAGGGGGGAAAAACTGTTTTTT. It encodes CASSFAIRGEKLFF.